A single sample gave rise to the 15 T cell receptor beta chains below, sequenced in a study of cytomegalovirus exposure and HLA in healthy donors. TCRdb's copy holds only in-frame clones and misses some; the assay was immunoSEQ multiplex PCR. The sample shows about 270,000 clones, 80% to 90% of them seen only once. Sequenced material: PBMCs. Receptors originate from a young woman in good health and CMV-seronegative.

V and J are TRBV4-1 and TRBJ1-3, with a possible D match to TRBD1 (6 bases). Trimming removed 0 bases at V and 4 bases at J, with 19 bases between. This CDR3 region has 18 residues. CDR1 and CDR2 (germline): MGHRA, YSYEKL. The CDR3 sequence: CASSQDEGRGTGGNTIYF. CDR3 nucleotides: TGCGCCAGCAGCCAAGATGAGGGCAGGGGTACAGGAGGAAACACCATATATTTT.

The chain carries TRBV5-1 and TRBJ2-5; possible D gene TRBD2, 6 bases. Trimming shortened V by 4 bases and J by 2 bases, and 15 bases separated the two germline ends. The CDR3 contains 15 residues. Germline-derived CDR1 and CDR2 are SGHRS and YFSETQ. The CDR3 here is CASSPGERRQETQYF. CDR3 DNA sequence: TGCGCCAGCAGCCCGGGGGAGCGAAGACAAGAGACCCAGTACTTC.

For the CDR3, the DNA is TGTGCCAGCAGCTTACTAGCGGGAGAAGAGCAGTACTTC. Protein sequence: CASSLLAGEEQYF. V and J are TRBV2 and TRBJ2-7, with 11 nucleotides matching TRBD2. Unmatched junction bases numbered 5, after V lost 6 bases and J lost 7 bases. Germline V gene data show CDR1 as SNHLY and CDR2 as FYNNEI. This CDR3 region has 13 residues.

V and J are TRBV2 and TRBJ2-1; D perhaps matches TRBD2 (6 bases). Per germline, CDR1 SNHLY and CDR2 FYNNEI. The CDR3 spans 10 residues. V was cut by 10 bases and J by 8 bases, with 9 bases left in between. CDR3: CATGGDEQFF. The CDR3 DNA reads TGTGCCACTGGCGGGGATGAGCAGTTCTTC.

This chain uses TRBV5-6 with TRBJ1-2; tentative D call: TRBD1 (5 bases). CDR3 size: 16 residues. Germline V lookup: CDR1 SGHDT, CDR2 YYEEEE. V was shortened by 1 base and J by 5 bases, with 18 bases between the two germline ends. The CDR3 spells CASSLIDTYKGYGYTF. The CDR3 nucleotides are TGTGCCAGCAGCTTGATAGATACCTATAAGGGGTATGGCTACACCTTC.

This clone was detected only once. The rearrangement links TRBV10-2 to TRBJ1-1, with 7 bases identical to TRBD1. The J segment lost 0 bases and the V segment lost 6 bases, leaving 1 base of the junction unmatched. Germline V gene data show CDR1 as WSHSY and CDR2 as SAAADI. The CDR3 has 13 residues. The chain's CDR3 is CASRGTVNTEAFF. The CDR3, as DNA: TGCGCCAGCAGGGGGACAGTGAACACTGAAGCTTTCTTT.

The CDR3 sequence is CAWSAYRSGAWNEQFF. CDR3 DNA sequence: TGTGCCTGGAGTGCATATAGGTCGGGAGCGTGGAATGAGCAGTTCTTC. The chain carries TRBV30 and TRBJ2-1, with D possibly TRBD2 on 6 matching bases. Trimming cost V 1 base and J 7 bases, with 20 bases left between them. Per germline, CDR1 GTSNPN and CDR2 SVGIG (reference sequence). The CDR3 is 16 residues long.

This chain links TRBV7-8 with TRBJ2-5, with no clear D. The CDR3 runs to 13 residues. Trimming took 3 bases from V and 2 from J, leaving 7 bases between them. Germline CDR1 is SGHVS and CDR2 is FQNEAQ. The CDR3: CASSFGEQETQYF. The CDR3 nucleotides are TGTGCCAGCAGCTTCGGTGAACAAGAGACCCAGTACTTC.

The V and J genes are TRBV27 and TRBJ2-5; D perhaps matches TRBD1 (5 bases). Germline CDR1 and CDR2: MNHEY and SMNVEV (reference sequence). Trimming left V 4 bases short and J 0 bases short, with 15 bases between. The CDR3 sequence is 16 residues long. The CDR3 nucleotides read TGTGCCAGCAGTTCCTCGCGAACAGGAGACCAAGAGACCCAGTACTTC. As protein: CASSSSRTGDQETQYF.

The V and J genes are TRBV27 and TRBJ2-1, with TRBD2 identical over 7 bases. The CDR3 runs 18 residues. The V segment lost 2 bases and the J segment 3 bases; nucleotides outside the gene matches: 13. From germline, CDR1 is MNHEY and CDR2 SMNVEV (reference sequence). In DNA form, the CDR3 reads TGTGCCAGCAGTTTAAAGGGGCTAGCGGTCTTATACTACAATGAGCAGTTCTTC. This encodes CASSLKGLAVLYYNEQFF.

The rearrangement joins TRBV6-6 to TRBJ1-2; TRBD1 matches 8 bases. The CDR3 spans 13 residues. Unmatched junction bases numbered 6, after V lost 6 bases and J lost 6 bases. Germline V gene sequence: CDR1 MNHNY, CDR2 SVGAGI (reference sequence). Written as DNA, the CDR3 is TGTGCCAGCAGCTTTGACAGGGGAGATGGCTACACCTTC. Translated, it gives CASSFDRGDGYTF.

Only one count was recorded for this clone. The chain combines TRBV2 with TRBJ2-3; perhaps TRBD1 as D (5 bases). This CDR3 region has 15 residues. V was cut by 6 bases and J by 3 bases, with 16 bases left in between. Germline assignment: CDR1 SNHLY and CDR2 FYNNEI. The CDR3 sequence: CASSPRSGSTDTQYF. Here the CDR3 DNA reads TGTGCCAGCAGCCCTAGGTCAGGGTCAACAGATACGCAGTATTTT.

The chain links TRBV21-1 to TRBJ2-1; the table's TRBD2 call for D was not verified on the DNA. TRBV21-1 is given as a pseudogene. The CDR3 is 14 amino acids. The CDR3 region is CASSSRVDYNEQFF. The CDR3 DNA reads TGTGCCAGCAGCAGCCGGGTAGACTACAATGAGCAGTTCTTC.

The chain has TRBV2 and TRBJ2-2; 9 nucleotides agree with TRBD1. Germline CDR1 reads SNHLY; CDR2 reads FYNNEI. Trimming removed 10 bases from V and 3 bases from J; junction bases left unmatched: 3. This CDR3 region has 13 residues. This CDR3 is CATQGADTGELFF. The CDR3 DNA reads as TGTGCCACACAGGGGGCAGACACCGGGGAGCTGTTTTTT.

This clone was seen a few times. Additional DNA sequences in this sample encode the identical CDR3. V and J are TRBV27 and TRBJ1-2; D is possibly TRBD1 (6 bases). The V gene lost 6 bases and the J gene lost 8 bases, with 13 bases spanning the gap. CDR1 and CDR2 (germline): MNHEY, SMNVEV (reference sequence). CDR3 length: 12 amino acids. CDR3: CASSLTGVGYTF. CDR3 sequence (DNA): TGTGCCAGCAGCCTGACAGGCGTCGGCTACACCTTC.